The next 12 T cell receptor beta chains were all read from a single sample in a study of blood T cell repertoires in COVID-19. Produced via immunoSEQ multiplex PCR; TCRdb's table is partial and in-frame only. Among about 280,000 clones listed, about nine tenths were seen once. The sequenced material came from peripheral blood. The receptors here all came from a woman in her fifties or sixties who had recovered from COVID-19.

The genes are TRBV30 and TRBJ1-5, with TRBD1 identical over 12 bases. The V segment lost 5 bases and the J segment 4 bases; nucleotides outside the gene matches: 3. Germline values: CDR1 GTSNPN, CDR2 SVGIG (reference sequence). The CDR3 runs 14 residues. This CDR3 is CAWGTGGGNQPQHF. The CDR3 DNA is TGTGCCTGGGGGACAGGGGGCGGGAATCAGCCCCAGCATTTT.

This clone is a singleton in its sample. The chain recombines TRBV19 with TRBJ1-1; possibly TRBD1 for D (6 bases). In germline, CDR1 is LNHDA, CDR2 SQIVND (reference sequence). This CDR3 is 15 amino acids long. V lost 3 bases, J lost 4 bases, and 15 bases lay in between. The CDR3 sequence is CASSMRGRGITEAFF. The CDR3 region has the DNA TGTGCCAGTAGTATGCGGGGGCGCGGGATCACTGAAGCTTTCTTT.

The rearrangement joins TRBV20-1 to TRBJ2-3, with TRBD2 as a possible D gene (5 bases). This CDR3 is built from 12 residues. The V end was cut by 3 bases, the J end by 8 bases, with 12 bases between. Germline lookup yields CDR1 DFQATT and CDR2 SNEGSKA (reference sequence). In nucleotides, the CDR3 is TGCAGTGCTAGTAGGAGGCTTGGTACGCAGTATTTT. It encodes CSASRRLGTQYF.

This chain joins TRBV5-4 and TRBJ2-1; 10 nucleotides align to TRBD2. The junction had 11 bases not matched to a gene; V was cut back by 3 bases and J by 5 bases. The CDR3 is 17 residues long. Germline-derived CDR1 and CDR2 are SGHNT and YYREEE (reference sequence). Here the CDR3 reads CASSYIAGLAPNNEQFF. DNA for the CDR3: TGTGCCAGCAGCTATATAGCGGGACTAGCGCCTAACAATGAGCAGTTCTTC.

V is TRBV24-1 and J is TRBJ2-1; the D gene is possibly TRBD1 (6 bases). Per germline, CDR1 KGHDR and CDR2 SFDVKD. The CDR3 covers 18 residues. Trimming cost V 4 bases and J 1 base, with 19 bases left between them. The CDR3 region has the DNA TGTGCCACCAGTGACTCTACAGGGACCTTCGGTTCCTACAATGAGCAGTTCTTC. It translates to CATSDSTGTFGSYNEQFF.

The gene calls are TRBV5-4 and TRBJ2-1, with TRBD2 as a possible D gene (6 bases). CDR3 length: 15 amino acids. V was pared by 9 bases and J by 0 bases, with 16 bases between. The V gene's germline CDR1 is SGHNT and CDR2 YYREEE (reference sequence). DNA of the CDR3: TGTGCCACACACCCGACGGGGGACTCCTACAATGAGCAGTTCTTC. This sequence encodes CATHPTGDSYNEQFF.

The chain carries TRBV7-2 and TRBJ1-2, with 7 bases that match TRBD1. Unmatched junction bases numbered 11, after V lost 6 bases and J lost 4 bases. The CDR3 runs to 15 residues. Germline V lookup: CDR1 SGHTA, CDR2 FQGNSA. The CDR3 region has the DNA TGTGCCAGCAGTCGAAGTCCACAGGGGCCCTATGGCTACACCTTC. Its protein product is CASSRSPQGPYGYTF.

The CDR3 DNA reads as TGTGCCAGCAGTCTGGGGGGGGCGGTTAGCAATGAGCAGTTCTTC. Encoded protein: CASSLGGAVSNEQFF. The rearrangement uses TRBV11-1 and TRBJ2-1; D perhaps matches TRBD2 (7 bases). The CDR3 contains 15 residues. CDR1 and CDR2 (germline): SGHAT, FQDESV (reference sequence). Trimming removed 6 bases from V and 6 bases from J, with 18 bases in between.

The chain combines TRBV6-5 with TRBJ1-5; TRBD1 aligns across 9 bases. This CDR3 region has 15 residues. Germline V gene sequence: CDR1 MNHEY, CDR2 SVGAGI. Trimming took 5 bases from V and 6 from J; bases not matched to a gene: 8. The chain's CDR3 is CASSQTGGAGQPQHF. The CDR3 bases are TGTGCCAGCAGTCAAACAGGGGGCGCGGGTCAGCCCCAGCATTTT.

This sequence joins TRBV4-1 and TRBJ2-2, with 7 bases aligning to TRBD2. Unmatched junction bases numbered 13, after V lost 1 base and J lost 8 bases. Germline V lookup: CDR1 MGHRA, CDR2 YSYEKL. The CDR3 contains 17 residues. CDR3 residues: CASSQVGASGSEGELFF. CDR3 bases: TGCGCCAGCAGCCAAGTCGGTGCTAGCGGCTCGGAGGGGGAGCTGTTTTTT.

The chain combines TRBV11-2 with TRBJ1-3, with TRBD1 matching over 8 bases. This CDR3 has 13 amino acids. Germline V gives CDR1 SGHAT, CDR2 FQNNGV. V dropped 8 bases and J dropped 2; count of bases not matched to a gene: 2. The chain's CDR3 is CASGQGAGNTIYF. DNA of the CDR3: TGTGCCAGCGGACAGGGAGCTGGAAACACCATATATTTT.

The genes are TRBV9 and TRBJ2-3; a weak D match, TRBD2 (7 bases). Looked up from germline, CDR1 is SGDLS and CDR2 is YYNGEE. The CDR3 is made up of 16 amino acids. V was pared by 4 bases and J by 4 bases, with 19 bases between. CDR3 nucleotides: TGTGCCAGCAGCCCAAGAGGGGGGGCCCCCCCAGATACGCAGTATTTT. Translated, it gives CASSPRGGAPPDTQYF.